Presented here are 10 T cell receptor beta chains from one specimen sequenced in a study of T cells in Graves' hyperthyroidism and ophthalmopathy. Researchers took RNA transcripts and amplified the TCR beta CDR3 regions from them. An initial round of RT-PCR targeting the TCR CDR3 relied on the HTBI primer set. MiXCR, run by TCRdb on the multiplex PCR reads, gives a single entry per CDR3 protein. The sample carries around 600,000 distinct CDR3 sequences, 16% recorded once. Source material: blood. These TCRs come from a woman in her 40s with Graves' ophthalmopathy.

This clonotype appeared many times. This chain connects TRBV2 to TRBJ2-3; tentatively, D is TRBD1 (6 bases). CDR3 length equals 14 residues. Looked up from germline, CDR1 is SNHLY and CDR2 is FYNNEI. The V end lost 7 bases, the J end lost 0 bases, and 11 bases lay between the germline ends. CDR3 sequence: CASIVGHSTDTQYF. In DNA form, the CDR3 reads TGTGCCAGCATAGTGGGACACAGCACAGATACGCAGTATTTT.

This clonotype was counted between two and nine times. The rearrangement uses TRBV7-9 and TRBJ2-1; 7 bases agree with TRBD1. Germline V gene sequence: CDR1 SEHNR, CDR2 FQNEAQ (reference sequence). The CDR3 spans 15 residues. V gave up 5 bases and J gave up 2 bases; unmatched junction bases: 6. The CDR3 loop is CASSAPGGPYNEQFF. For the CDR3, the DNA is TGTGCCAGCAGCGCTCCAGGGGGACCCTACAATGAGCAGTTCTTC.

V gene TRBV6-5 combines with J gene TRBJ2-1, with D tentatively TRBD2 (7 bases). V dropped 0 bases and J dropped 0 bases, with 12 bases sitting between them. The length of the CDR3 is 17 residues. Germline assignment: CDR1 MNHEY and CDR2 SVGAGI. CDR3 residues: CASSYSRGGSSYNEQFF. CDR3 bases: TGTGCCAGCAGTTACTCGAGGGGGGGAAGCTCCTACAATGAGCAGTTCTTC.

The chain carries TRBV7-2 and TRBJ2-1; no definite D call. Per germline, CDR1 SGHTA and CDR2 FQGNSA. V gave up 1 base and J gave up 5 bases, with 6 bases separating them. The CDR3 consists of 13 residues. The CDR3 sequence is CASSLDYNNEQFF. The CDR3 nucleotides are TGTGCCAGCAGCTTAGACTACAACAATGAGCAGTTCTTC.

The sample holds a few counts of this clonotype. The CDR3 loop reads CSVWDRALSGNTIYF. In nucleotides, the CDR3 is TGCAGCGTTTGGGACAGGGCCCTCTCTGGAAACACCATATATTTT. The chain employs TRBV29-1 and TRBJ1-3, with 9 bases that match TRBD1. Germline trimming cut 5 bases from V and 0 bases from J; bases unmatched to any gene: 5. Germline CDR1 reads SQVTM; CDR2 reads ANQGSEA. The CDR3 is 15 residues long.

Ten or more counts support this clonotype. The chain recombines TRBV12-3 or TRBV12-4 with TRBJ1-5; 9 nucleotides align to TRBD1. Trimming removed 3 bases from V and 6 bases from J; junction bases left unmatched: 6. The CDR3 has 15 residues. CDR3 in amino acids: CASSFGDRGSQPQHF. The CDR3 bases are TGTGCCAGCAGTTTCGGCGACAGGGGGAGTCAGCCCCAGCATTTT.

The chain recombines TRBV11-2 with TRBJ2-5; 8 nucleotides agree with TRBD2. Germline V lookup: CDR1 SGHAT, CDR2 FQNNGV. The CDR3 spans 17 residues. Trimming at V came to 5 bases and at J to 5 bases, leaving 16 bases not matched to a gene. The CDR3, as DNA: TGTGCCAGCAGCCGCGGGATACTAACAGCGGGAGAGGAGACCCAGTACTTC. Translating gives CASSRGILTAGEETQYF.

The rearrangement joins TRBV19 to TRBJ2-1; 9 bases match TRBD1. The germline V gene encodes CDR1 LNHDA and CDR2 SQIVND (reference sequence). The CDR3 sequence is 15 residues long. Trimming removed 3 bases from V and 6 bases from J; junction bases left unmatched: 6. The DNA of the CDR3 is TGTGCCAGTAGTATGGGACAGGGATTCTTCAATGAGCAGTTCTTC. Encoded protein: CASSMGQGFFNEQFF.

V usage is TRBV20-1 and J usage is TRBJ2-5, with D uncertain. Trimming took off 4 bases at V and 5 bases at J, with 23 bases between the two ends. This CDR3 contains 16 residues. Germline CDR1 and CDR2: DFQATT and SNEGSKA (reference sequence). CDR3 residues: CSANPLGEADEETQYF. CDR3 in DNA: TGCAGTGCTAATCCCCTCGGTGAGGCAGATGAGGAGACCCAGTACTTC.

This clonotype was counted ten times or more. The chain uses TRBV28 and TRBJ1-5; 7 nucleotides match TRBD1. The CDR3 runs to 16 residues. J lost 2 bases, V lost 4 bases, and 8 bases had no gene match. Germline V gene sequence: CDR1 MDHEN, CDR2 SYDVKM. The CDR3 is CASSSHRGSGNQPQHF. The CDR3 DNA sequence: TGTGCCAGCAGTTCCCACAGGGGAAGTGGCAATCAGCCCCAGCATTTT.